Only a few counts were recorded for the clone carrying this T cell receptor (beta chain). The primer mix had 60 Vbeta and 13 Jbeta primers. The table came from immunoSEQ multiplex PCR; TCRdb's copy has only in-frame clones and leaves some out. The profile shows about 110,000 clones, roughly 80% of them singletons. This record comes from a study of cytomegalovirus exposure and HLA in healthy donors. Germline CDR1 and CDR2: MNHNS and SASEGT. The CDR3 is 15 residues long. Trimming at V came to 9 bases and at J to 11 bases, leaving 17 bases not matched to a gene. The TCR sequence derives from a man in his sixties in good health and CMV-seronegative. The sequenced material came from PBMCs. The chain is built from TRBV6-1 and TRBJ1-5, with TRBD1 matching over 9 bases. CDR3 nucleotide sequence: TGTGCCAGTTCCAGAGGGGGGACAGGGATTATATCCCAGCATTTT. It encodes CASSRGGTGIISQHF.